These T cell receptor beta chains were read from a single sample in a study of blood T cell repertoires in COVID-19. Repertoires were generated with immunoSEQ multiplex PCR, while TCRdb's copy carries only in-frame clones and drops some. This sample carries more than 85,000 clones, roughly 85% of them seen once, and the ten largest clones take around 4.5%. The source material was peripheral blood. These receptors all stem from a man in his fifties with acute or convalescent COVID-19. CDR3s include the opening cysteine and the closing phenylalanine or tryptophan. The D gene is left open where the match is weak. The size of a clone is reported for some rows only, either as once, few or many, or as a class for expanded clones.

v_call,d_call,clone_size,j_call,cdr3_aa,cdr3_nt
TRBV10-3,NA,NA,TRBJ1-1,CAISPGQNTEAFF,TGTGCCATCAGCCCGGGACAAAACACTGAAGCTTTCTTT
TRBV18,TRBD1,NA,TRBJ2-7,CASSSLPNRGLREQYF,TGTGCCAGCTCATCCCTCCCGAACAGGGGGCTGAGGGAGCAGTACTTC
TRBV5-5,NA,NA,TRBJ2-5,CASSPGGGETQYF,TGTGCCAGCAGCCCTGGGGGAGGAGAGACCCAGTACTTC
TRBV7-9,NA,few,TRBJ2-1,CASSLTTDGDEQFF,TGTGCCAGCAGCTTAACCACGGACGGGGATGAGCAGTTCTTC
TRBV6-5,TRBD1,NA,TRBJ2-7,CASQPGQYPPEQYF,TGTGCCAGTCAACCGGGACAGTATCCTCCCGAGCAGTACTTC
TRBV5-4,TRBD1,few,TRBJ2-6,CASSLPTGTGSPMANVLTF,TGTGCCAGCAGCCTACCTACCGGGACAGGGTCCCCTATGGCCAACGTCCTGACTTTC
TRBV5-1,TRBD1,NA,TRBJ2-7,CASTRQGARDEQYF,TGCGCCAGCACTCGACAGGGGGCACGCGACGAGCAGTACTTC
TRBV2,TRBD1,NA,TRBJ2-6,CASNLRQGAGANVLTF,TGTGCCAGCAACCTCAGACAGGGGGCTGGGGCCAACGTCCTGACTTTC
TRBV11-3,TRBD2,NA,TRBJ2-1,CASSLIPGLAGLEQFF,TGTGCCAGCAGCTTGATACCGGGACTAGCGGGACTAGAGCAGTTCTTC
TRBV6-2/TRBV6-3,NA,NA,TRBJ1-4,CASSPPGQRKNEKLFF,TGTGCCAGCAGTCCACCGGGACAACGAAAGAATGAAAAACTGTTTTTT
TRBV28,NA,NA,TRBJ2-2,CASGSGTNTGELFF,TGTGCCAGTGGTAGCGGCACGAACACCGGGGAGCTGTTTTTT
TRBV28,NA,NA,TRBJ1-4,CASNPPGGRQKLFF,TGTGCCAGCAACCCCCCGGGGGGCCGGCAAAAACTGTTTTTT
TRBV7-2,TRBD1,NA,TRBJ1-6,CASSPMGQVNSPLHF,TGTGCCAGCAGCCCGATGGGACAGGTTAATTCACCCCTCCACTTT
TRBV7-2,NA,NA,TRBJ2-5,CASSLAGRQTQYF,TGTGCCAGCAGCTTAGCAGGGAGGCAGACCCAGTACTTC
TRBV11-2,NA,once,TRBJ2-7,CASTWASSSYEQYF,TGTGCCAGCACGTGGGCTAGCAGCTCCTACGAGCAGTACTTC
TRBV4-1,NA,NA,TRBJ2-4,CASSQDRTELAKNIQYF,TGCGCCAGCAGCCAAGATCGGACAGAACTAGCCAAAAACATTCAGTACTTC
TRBV28,TRBD1,NA,TRBJ2-2,CASSLAGQGVGGELFF,TGTGCCAGCAGTTTGGCAGGACAGGGGGTCGGCGGGGAGCTGTTTTTT
TRBV27,TRBD2,NA,TRBJ2-5,CASSLYSGGNYVETQYF,TGTGCCAGCAGTTTATATAGCGGGGGGAATTACGTGGAGACCCAGTACTTC
TRBV7-6,TRBD1,few,TRBJ1-1,CASSSRQGSTEAFF,TGTGCCAGCAGCTCAAGACAGGGGAGCACTGAAGCTTTCTTT
TRBV19,NA,NA,TRBJ1-2,CASSSPHTGYYGYTF,TGTGCCAGTAGTAGTCCGCATACAGGGTACTATGGCTACACCTTC
TRBV7-2,NA,NA,TRBJ1-3,CASSAGNSGNTIYF,TGTGCCAGCAGCGCAGGGAACTCTGGAAACACCATATATTTT
TRBV27,NA,NA,TRBJ2-7,CASRRFLALSSYEQYF,TGTGCCAGCAGAAGATTCTTAGCGCTAAGCTCCTACGAGCAGTACTTC
TRBV18,NA,NA,TRBJ1-5,CASSERRGNQPQHF,TGTGCCAGCTCAGAACGAAGGGGGAATCAGCCCCAGCATTTT
TRBV19,NA,NA,TRBJ1-2,CASSMGPESYGYTF,TGTGCCAGTAGTATGGGGCCCGAATCCTATGGCTACACCTTC
TRBV9,TRBD2,NA,TRBJ2-7,CASSVVAGANEQYF,TGTGCCAGCAGCGTAGTGGCGGGAGCCAACGAGCAGTACTTC
TRBV6-5,NA,NA,TRBJ1-1,CASSYSFGVLNTEAFF,TGTGCCAGCAGTTACTCGTTTGGAGTTTTGAACACTGAAGCTTTCTTT
TRBV7-6,NA,NA,TRBJ1-4,CASSKRGWGEKLFF,TGTGCCAGCAGCAAGCGGGGCTGGGGTGAAAAACTGTTTTTT
TRBV7-9,NA,NA,TRBJ1-2,CASSLGSGYGYTF,TGTGCCAGCAGCCTCGGGTCCGGCTATGGCTACACCTTC
TRBV6-4,NA,once,TRBJ1-2,CATGDNSGYTF,TGTGCCACCGGGGACAATTCTGGCTACACCTTC
TRBV7-8,TRBD2,NA,TRBJ2-1,CASSNPGLNNEQFF,TGTGCCAGCAGCAACCCGGGACTAAACAATGAGCAGTTCTTC
TRBV19,TRBD1,NA,TRBJ1-5,CASSIGQGNQPQHF,TGTGCCAGTAGTATAGGACAGGGGAATCAGCCCCAGCATTTT
TRBV5-8,TRBD1,once,TRBJ1-4,CASSGRTGAGEKLFF,TGTGCCAGCAGCGGCCGGACAGGTGCGGGTGAAAAACTGTTTTTT
TRBV30,TRBD1,NA,TRBJ2-5,CAWSLQGVQETQYF,TGTGCCTGGAGTCTCCAGGGGGTCCAAGAGACCCAGTACTTC
TRBV11-2,TRBD1,few,TRBJ2-7,CASSLESGGAEQYF,TGTGCCAGCAGCTTAGAGTCAGGGGGAGCGGAGCAGTACTTC